This TCR beta chain was obtained from a study of CD8 T cells in Susac syndrome. From germline, CDR1 is SEHNR and CDR2 FQNEAQ (reference sequence). After removal of 5 bases from V and 8 bases from J, the junction contained 13 bases not matched to a gene. The CDR3 totals 16 residues. The sample holds one count of this clonotype. cDNA came from roughly 0.53 to 1 ug RNA primed by random hexamers. An immunoSEQ multiplex PCR generated amplified TCR beta CDR3 products spanning 54 Vbeta and 13 Jbeta. TCRdb redid the calling of the immunoSEQ multiplex PCR reads with MiXCR, one entry per CDR3 protein. The sample consists of approximately 71,000 distinct CDR3 sequences, 96% of them appearing once.

The sample was CD4+ T cells from PBMCs. This chain uses TRBV7-9 with TRBJ2-1; TRBD1 matches at 9 bases. This TCR was recovered from a human donor with multiple sclerosis. This chain's CDR3 is CASSRERTGVVDEQFF. In nucleotides, the CDR3 is TGTGCCAGCAGCCGCGAAAGGACAGGGGTGGTCGATGAGCAGTTCTTC.